What follows are 11 T cell receptor beta chains derived from one specimen sequenced in a study of technical replicates of blood from a handful of donors. TCRdb's copy holds only in-frame clones and misses some; the assay was immunoSEQ multiplex PCR. This table has roughly 59,000 clones, approximately 83% appearing once. Sample: PBMCs. These receptors all stem from a human donor in good health. Some clones in this sample may be carry-over from other donors' samples.

This chain uses TRBV9 with TRBJ2-7; D is possibly TRBD2 (6 bases). V shed 4 bases and J shed 1 base, with 12 bases lying between them. The germline gives CDR1 SGDLS, CDR2 YYNGEE. There are 14 residues in the CDR3. CDR3 amino acids: CASSPREPSYEQYF. The CDR3 DNA is TGTGCCAGCAGCCCTCGGGAGCCGTCCTACGAGCAGTACTTC. The full variable domain, with the rest looked up from reference TRBV9 and TRBJ2-7, is DSGVTQTPKHLITATGQRVTLRCSPRSGDLSVYWYQQSLDQGLQFLIQYYNGEERAKGNILERFSAQQFPDLHSELNLSSLELGDSALYFCASSPREPSYEQYFGPGTRLTVT.

This clone was picked up many times. The chain couples TRBV4-2 to TRBJ1-1; possibly TRBD1 for D (5 bases). This CDR3 spans 15 amino acids. Trimming took off 0 bases at V and 4 bases at J, with 12 bases between the two ends. CDR1 is LGHNA, CDR2 YNFKEQ, per germline. The DNA for the CDR3 is TGTGCCAGCAGCCAAGATCCCGGGGGGAGCACTGAAGCTTTCTTT. The encoded protein is CASSQDPGGSTEAFF.

The V gene is TRBV28, the J gene TRBJ2-1; possible D gene TRBD2, 6 bases. V was pared by 5 bases and J by 0 bases, with 14 bases between. The CDR3 consists of 16 residues. Germline V gives CDR1 MDHEN, CDR2 SYDVKM. The CDR3 here is CASSVGGANSYNEQFF. The CDR3 DNA sequence: TGTGCCAGCAGTGTAGGCGGGGCCAACTCCTACAATGAGCAGTTCTTC.

A single count supports this clone. The chain carries TRBV18 and TRBJ1-1, with D uncertain. CDR3 length equals 13 residues. V lost 2 bases to trimming and J lost 5 bases, with 9 bases between them. The germline V gene encodes CDR1 KGHSH and CDR2 LQKENI. The CDR3 here is CASSPNLWTEAFF. The CDR3 nucleotides read TGTGCCAGCTCACCAAACCTATGGACTGAAGCTTTCTTT.

CDR3 DNA: TGTGCCAGAAGCCCGGAGAGCGACAGGCACACCGAGCAGTACTTC. This codes for CARSPESDRHTEQYF. This sequence joins TRBV5-3 and TRBJ2-7; maybe TRBD1 (6 bases). TRBV5-3 is an ORF; its function is uncertain. V lost 4 bases and J 6 bases, leaving 20 bases between the germline ends. The CDR3 totals 15 residues.

The V and J genes are TRBV9 and TRBJ1-2, with D unclear. The CDR3 has 15 amino acids. The germline V and J ends were trimmed by 0 bases and 0 bases, with 9 bases remaining between them. Germline values: CDR1 SGDLS, CDR2 YYNGEE. The CDR3 is CASSVVPQANYGYTF. Here the CDR3 DNA reads TGTGCCAGCAGCGTAGTCCCCCAGGCTAACTATGGCTACACCTTC. The complete variable domain, with remaining parts taken from reference TRBV9 and TRBJ1-2, reads DSGVTQTPKHLITATGQRVTLRCSPRSGDLSVYWYQQSLDQGLQFLIQYYNGEERAKGNILERFSAQQFPDLHSELNLSSLELGDSALYFCASSVVPQANYGYTFGSGTRLTVV.

This clone was counted a single time. CDR3 in amino acids: CASSATLAQPQHF. CDR3 bases: TGTGCCAGCAGTGCCACCCTGGCTCAGCCCCAGCATTTT. The J gene is TRBJ1-5, the V gene TRBV6-1; D is ambiguous. CDR3 length: 13 residues. The V end was cut by 4 bases, the J end by 6 bases, with 10 bases between. The V gene's germline CDR1 is MNHNS and CDR2 SASEGT.

The chain uses TRBV9 and TRBJ2-1, with 7 positions matching TRBD2. J gave up 2 bases and V 4 bases, and 6 bases lay outside the gene matches. CDR1 SGDLS and CDR2 YYNGEE come from the germline V gene. This CDR3 is 15 amino acids long. CDR3 in DNA: TGTGCCAGCAGCCTCGGGACTACCACCTACAATGAGCAGTTCTTC. It specifies CASSLGTTTYNEQFF.

The J gene is TRBJ2-5, the V gene TRBV5-1; 13 bases match TRBD2. V shed 3 bases and J 3 bases; nucleotides not matched to a gene: 8. This CDR3 comprises 17 residues. Per germline, CDR1 SGHRS and CDR2 YFSETQ. CDR3 region: CASSSKTLAGGEETQYF. The DNA for the CDR3 is TGCGCCAGCAGCTCCAAAACACTAGCGGGAGGGGAAGAGACCCAGTACTTC. Using reference TRBV5-1 and TRBJ2-5 for the parts outside the CDR3, the full variable domain is KAGVTQTPRYLIKTRGQQVTLSCSPISGHRSVSWYQQTPGQGLQFLFEYFSETQRNKGNFPGRFSGRQFSNSRSEMNVSTLELGDSALYLCASSSKTLAGGEETQYFGPGTRLLVL.

The rearrangement links TRBV6-4 to TRBJ2-2; no reliable D call. Trimming removed 7 bases at V and 1 base at J, with 10 bases between. The V gene's germline CDR1 is MRHNA and CDR2 SNTAGT. The CDR3 sequence is 14 residues long. CDR3 sequence: CASKDSWNTGELFF. The DNA of the CDR3 is TGTGCCAGCAAGGATAGCTGGAACACCGGGGAGCTGTTTTTT.

The rearrangement joins TRBV7-9 to TRBJ1-1; 7 bases fit TRBD1. J was trimmed by 5 bases and V by 5 bases; bases with no gene match: 11. This CDR3 is built from 15 residues. CDR1 is SEHNR, CDR2 FQNEAQ, per germline (reference sequence). Here the CDR3 reads CASSPRGTVRTEAFF. The CDR3 nucleotides are TGTGCCAGCAGCCCCCGCGGGACAGTTAGGACTGAAGCTTTCTTT.